The clone carrying this T cell receptor (beta chain) was seen just once. The CDR3 has 18 residues. Germline V gene data show CDR1 as SGHVS and CDR2 as FQNEAQ. V shed 1 base and J shed 5 bases, with 22 bases lying between them. The assay was immunoSEQ multiplex PCR, and TCRdb's table has in-frame clones only and misses some. The sample lists about 57,000 clones, around nine tenths seen once, with around 0.38% in the top ten. This sample was taken from a study of T cell changes during pregnancy in multiple sclerosis. Sequencing used CD4+ T cells from peripheral blood mononuclear cells, obtained before pregnancy. The sequence was obtained from a female donor with multiple sclerosis, enrolled in a pregnancy study. V usage is TRBV7-8 and J usage is TRBJ2-3; TRBD2 is a possible D gene (6 bases). The CDR3 nucleotides read TGTGCCAGCAGCTTAGTTAGCGGCTCTGCTGTGTCTGGAGATACGCAGTATTTT. Protein sequence: CASSLVSGSAVSGDTQYF.